This TCR beta chain derives from a study of shared clonotypes between healthy human individuals. Naive CD8 cells comprised CD45RO-negative, CCR7-positively selected cells, excluding terminally differentiated effector memory CD45RA+ cells. On sorted subsets, replicate PCRs used about 200 ng DNA, or about 30,000 T cell genomes. Measured with immunoSEQ multiplex PCR; TCRdb has only the in-frame clones, and not every one. The top ten hold roughly 1% of the sample, which has more than 2 million clones, about 95% seen once. Input material: naive CD8+ T cells sorted from blood. The receptor's source is a man aged 18 to 29 in good health.

CDR3: CATSGINYYEQYF. CDR3 coding DNA: TGTGCCACCAGCGGGATTAACTACTACGAGCAGTACTTC. The rearrangement links TRBV15 to TRBJ2-7, with D uncertain. V was cut by 5 bases and J by 3 bases, with 11 bases left in between. Per the germline V gene, CDR1 is LNHNV and CDR2 is YYDKDF (reference sequence). This CDR3 spans 13 amino acids.